This record concerns one TCR beta chain sequence. Which antigen it targets is not known. Base qualities were left out, and no much larger clone turns up one base away. In total, just over 650 healthy bone marrow donors made up the cohort. At the time of sampling, all cohort members were nominally healthy, though unrecorded immune exposures were likely present. The donor was CMV seropositive and was included in the group of approximately 310 seropositive cohort members. A peripheral blood sample was provided by each donor, and peripheral blood mononuclear cells were used for TCR beta sequencing. The Qiagen DNeasy Blood Extraction Kit was used to extract genomic DNA from the blood cell samples. This sample was included in a study of cytomegalovirus exposure and HLA in healthy donors listed by TCRdb under 2017. Study-level background: In an earlier analysis of fewer than 750 of the donors, about 260 Gb of sequence data and 117 million unique TCR beta sequences from about 180 million T cells were reported. Class I and class II HLA loci were covered by the typing at four-digit resolution. All discovery cohort repertoires had been generated on a single sequencing platform. Five DR-DQ haplotypes were treated as single units for association and clustering because of strong linkage in the cohort. Roughly 300 gigabases of sequencing data and approximately 85 million unique TCR sequences were included in an early release covering over 600 HLA-typed donors. The number of donors typed differed by locus, with roughly 620-630 for A, B, C, DRB1 and DQB1, around 520 for DQA1, 600 to 610 for DPA1, and over 400 for DPB1. Of the roughly 390 genotyped donors, roughly 76% were placed in the genetic ancestry cluster associated with self-reported Caucasian donors. Using immunosequencing, the study profiled T cell repertoires from approximately 700 subjects and related those repertoires to cytomegalovirus serostatus. In the later analysis, no new phenotypic data were used to find candidate immune exposures; instead, reliance was placed on TCR beta sequences and their occurrence across donors. In an earlier analysis of several hundred of the donors, high-throughput TCR beta sequencing was used to judge whether each TCR beta V gene segment behaved as functional or pseudogenic. A separate validation cohort of 100 to 150 different subjects was used in addition to the roughly 720-subject first cohort. Among roughly 370 genotyped donors of the cohort, an average of roughly 240,000 unique TCR beta nucleotide sequences were sequenced per donor, roughly 20% of them non-productive. To predict cytomegalovirus infection status, the study combined high-throughput TCR immunosequencing, statistical association of individual TCRs with disease status, and machine learning. Donor age, sex, ethnicity and CMV serostatus were compiled alongside the repertoire data. To study patterns of TCR occurrence, a later analysis re-analyzed previously published TCR beta repertoires from 666 donors and added high-resolution HLA genotyping. In a later genetic analysis, genome-wide SNP genotypes for about 65% of the 666 donors were used, and that subset was treated as a discovery cohort. The study aimed to test whether cataloging public T cell receptors could reveal signatures of past pathogen exposure. General conclusions and limits of the study: This cohort had only TCR beta chains sequenced, and the lack of alpha or paired-chain data limited which features could be detected. In a later analysis, the rate of TCR association differed among HLA loci, with DRB1 alleles having the most associated TCRs and HLA-C alleles having the fewest. Some IMGT-functional V segments, including TRBV6-2 and TRBV6-3, could not be distinguished by the 87-base-pair reads and were therefore excluded. Sequencing depth was assumed to be roughly uniform across donors in the presence/absence analyses, though that assumption may not hold. HLA typing was unavailable for some donors at each locus, so association tests used only the typed subset. CMV serostatus was the only immune exposure information available for the cohort. Most CMV-associated TCR beta chains appeared to be HLA-restricted in a later analysis, and the HLA associations seemed to be driven largely by CMV exposure. A later analysis reported that several top co-occurrence clusters appeared linked to parvovirus B19, influenza, CMV and Epstein-Barr virus. Specific HLA alleles were associated with 15,000 to 20,000 TCR beta sequences at a false discovery rate of 0.05 in a later analysis. Most TCR sequences were seen in very few donors, while some public TCRs were found in many individuals. The authors suggested that the approach could potentially be extended to other disease states and immunological phenotypes. Compared with the 666-donor mean, donors in an Asian-associated ancestry cluster had fewer N-insertions in productive TCRs, according to a later genetic analysis. A later genetic analysis associated a missense DCLRE1C variant with V-gene and J-gene trimming of TCR beta chains, and an independent cohort replicated the association. Linkage disequilibrium might explain the correlated functional status among segregating V segments, but an unknown experimental factor could not be excluded. An earlier analysis of around 500 of the donors showed that most TCR beta V segments appeared in productive rearrangements either about 87% or about 30% of the time, which broadly matched IMGT annotations. The classifier was reported to diagnose cytomegalovirus status with high specificity and sensitivity in both the original and validation cohorts. When HLA alleles, especially DR and DQ, strongly co-occurred, attributing TCR associations to individual alleles was difficult. In vitro tests confirmed that a few of the cytomegalovirus-associated TCR beta chains recognize cytomegalovirus antigens. A cluster of highly shared sequence variants was judged likely to represent a technical artifact of the sequencing pipeline. Because counts were too low, 15 to 20 rarely observed V segments, including chromosome 9 orphons, were excluded from the earlier analysis of 500 to 700 of the donors. The study gave a list of roughly 150 TCR beta chains associated with cytomegalovirus. A further reported finding was that TCR beta sequences accurately predicted the HLA-A and HLA-B alleles for most subjects in the first cohort. Compared with equally common non-associated chains, HLA-associated TCR beta chains in a later analysis were more clonally expanded and had lower generation probabilities.

CDR1 and CDR2, looked up from the germline V gene, are MNHEY and SVGAGI. Reading from cysteine to phenylalanine, the CDR3 counts 16 amino acids. The read is trimmed to its CDR3 DNA, 48 bases read in frame from base 1. The V end loses 3 bases and the J end loses 0 bases, and a stretch of 12 bases separates them. The method was the immunoSEQ multiplex PCR assay. A mixture of 60 forward primers for TCR Vbeta segments and 13 reverse primers for TCR Jbeta segments was used in the multiplex PCR. The CDR3 region of rearranged TCR beta genes was amplified from genomic DNA by a multiplex PCR assay. Amplified TCR beta libraries were sequenced as 87-base-pair reads on the Illumina HiSeq System. The authors processed their data as follows. A later analysis counted approximately 84 million unique TCR beta chains across the 600 to 850 repertoires, and around 9.9 million of these chains were shared by at least two donors. A nearest-neighbor algorithm error-corrected the raw reads and collapsed the reads into unique sequences, merging closely related sequences to remove PCR and sequencing errors. CDR3 sequences were aligned to IMGT reference sequences to assign V, D and J gene segments. Each retained sequence needed at least a six-nucleotide match to both a V gene segment and a J gene segment. A rearrangement was called productive if the CDR3 had no stop codons and remained in frame with V and J, and every other rearrangement was called non-productive. CDR3 was defined by IMGT convention, running from the second conserved V-encoded cysteine to the conserved J-encoded phenylalanine. The earlier analysis of about 570 of the donors excluded any sequence lacking an unambiguous match to a single V gene segment. In an earlier analysis of approximately 610 of the donors, V segments were called functional above 56.7% productive rearrangements and were called segregating when the between-donor standard deviation exceeded 5%. A statistical classification framework was built for diagnosing cytomegalovirus status from the catalog of TCR beta chain sequences. V and J gene assignment, in a later analysis, came from comparing TCR nucleotide sequences with IMGT/GENE-DB human TR gene sequences. A later analysis assigned CDR3 sequences and most-parsimonious VDJ recombination scenarios with the TCRdist pipeline. In a later analysis, each TCR beta chain was defined by its CDR3 amino acid sequence together with its V-gene family, and reads without a unique V-gene family were excluded. As a way to deal with suspected cross-contamination and a sequencing artifact, a later analysis dropped approximately 590 nucleotide sequences that were highly shared and had low generation probability. A later analysis calculated a clonal expansion index for each public chain from normalized within-repertoire ranks of inferred template counts. In a later analysis, generation probabilities were computed using a VDJ recombination model fitted to out-of-frame rearrangements, and the results were checked against IGoR. Hypergeometric tests were used in a later analysis to score TCR-TCR, TCR-HLA and TCR-CMV co-occurrence, with a repertoire-size bias correction applied to the TCR pairs. To estimate false discovery rates, a later analysis permuted the HLA or CMV assignments 20 times. In a later analysis, co-occurring TCRs were grouped using DBSCAN, and TCRdist sequence similarity was added for clustering within HLA-allele-positive subsets. Repertoires with fewer than 30,000 or more than 120,000 public chains were left out of co-occurrence clustering, as were roughly five repertoires with anomalous nucleotide sharing. Drawn from immuneACCESS, this table holds only the in-frame rearrangements with V and J called that TCRdb kept. Clones are partly lost; checked studies trace under half to an unresolved V gene and leave the rest unexplained. The DNA was the basis for D and trimming; V, J and clone size are from that table. The sample table lists under 200,000 clones, 60% to 85% of them with a count of one. The ten largest clones take up about 7.4% of the sample.

This clonotype was obtained from a male donor in good health and CMV-seropositive. The sequenced sample consisted of PBMCs. The chain is made from TRBV6-5 and TRBJ2-1, and perhaps TRBD1 as D gene, on 5 matching bases. The CDR3 protein sequence reads: CASSYRGPSSYNEQFF. The sequenced DNA: TGTGCCAGCAGTTATAGGGGCCCTAGCTCCTACAATGAGCAGTTCTTC.